The TCR beta chain under discussion was sequenced for a study of monozygotic twins with inflammatory bowel disease. Each UMI, carrying a 6-nucleotide sample barcode, came from template switching. TCRdb re-called the 5' RACE reads and catalogs CDR3 proteins one per entry, DNA excluded. The sample is made up of about 160,000 distinct CDR3 sequences, and the top ten hold under 3.5% of it. This CDR3 spans 13 amino acids. Each donor supplied 2 to 2.5 ml of blood. Sample: blood. The chain uses TRBV12-3 or TRBV12-4 and TRBJ1-6. This TCR was sampled from a human donor with ulcerative colitis or Crohn's disease, or a healthy co-twin of an affected twin (not recorded which). The CDR3 is CASSWESNSPLHF.